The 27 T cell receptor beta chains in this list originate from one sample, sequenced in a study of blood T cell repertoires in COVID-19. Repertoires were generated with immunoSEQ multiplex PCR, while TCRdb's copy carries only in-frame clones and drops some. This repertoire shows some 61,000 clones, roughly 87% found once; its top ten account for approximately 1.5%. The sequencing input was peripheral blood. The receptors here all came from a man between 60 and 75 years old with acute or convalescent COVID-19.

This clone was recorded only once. CDR3 sequence reads: CASSRTNTQYF. The CDR3 bases are TGTGCCAGCAGTAGAACAAATACGCAGTATTTT. The gene calls are TRBV12-3 or TRBV12-4 and TRBJ2-3; D unresolved. V lost 5 bases to trimming and J lost 7 bases, with 7 bases between them. The CDR3 consists of 11 residues.

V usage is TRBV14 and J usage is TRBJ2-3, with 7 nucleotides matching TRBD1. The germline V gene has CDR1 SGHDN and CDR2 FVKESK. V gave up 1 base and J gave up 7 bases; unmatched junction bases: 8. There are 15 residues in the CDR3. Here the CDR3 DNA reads TGTGCCAGCAGCCAAGGAACAGGGGTGCTGAATACGCAGTATTTT. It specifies CASSQGTGVLNTQYF.

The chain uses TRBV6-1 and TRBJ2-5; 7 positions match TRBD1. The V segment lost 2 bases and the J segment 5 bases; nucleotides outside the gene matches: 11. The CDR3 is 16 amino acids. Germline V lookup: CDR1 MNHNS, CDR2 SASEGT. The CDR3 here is CASSEFLRQGRETQYF. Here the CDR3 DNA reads TGTGCCAGCAGTGAATTTCTTAGACAGGGTCGTGAGACCCAGTACTTC.

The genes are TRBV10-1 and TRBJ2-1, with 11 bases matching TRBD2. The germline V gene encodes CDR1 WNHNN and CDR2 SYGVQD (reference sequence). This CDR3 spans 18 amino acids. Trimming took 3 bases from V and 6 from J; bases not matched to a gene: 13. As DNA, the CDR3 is TGCGCCAGCAGTGACGCTTCTACTCTAGCGGGGGGAGGCAATGAGCAGTTCTTC. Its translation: CASSDASTLAGGGNEQFF.

The CDR3 here is CASSLGQGTQPQHF. The CDR3 region has the DNA TGTGCCAGCAGTCTCGGACAGGGAACTCAGCCCCAGCATTTT. The chain joins TRBV6-6 to TRBJ1-5, with 8 nucleotides matching TRBD1. The germline gives CDR1 MNHNY, CDR2 SVGAGI (reference sequence). CDR3 length equals 14 residues. V shed 5 bases and J 6 bases; nucleotides not matched to a gene: 6.

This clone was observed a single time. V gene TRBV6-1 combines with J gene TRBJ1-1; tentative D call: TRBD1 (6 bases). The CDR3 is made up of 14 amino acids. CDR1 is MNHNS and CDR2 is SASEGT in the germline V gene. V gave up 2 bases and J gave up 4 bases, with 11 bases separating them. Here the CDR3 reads CASSESGRGTEAFF. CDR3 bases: TGTGCCAGCAGTGAATCGGGCAGGGGCACTGAAGCTTTCTTT.

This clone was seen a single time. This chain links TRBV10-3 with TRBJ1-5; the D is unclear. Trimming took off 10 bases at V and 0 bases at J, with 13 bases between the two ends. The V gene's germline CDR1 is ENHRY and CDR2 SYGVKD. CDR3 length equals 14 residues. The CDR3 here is CATQSGSSNQPQHF. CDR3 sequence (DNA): TGTGCCACCCAGTCCGGGAGTAGCAATCAGCCCCAGCATTTT.

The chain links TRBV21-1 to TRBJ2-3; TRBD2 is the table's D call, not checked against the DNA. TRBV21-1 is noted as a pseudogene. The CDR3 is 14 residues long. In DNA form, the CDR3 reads TGTGCCAGCAGCAAAGGTGGGAGGCCAGATACGCAGTATTTT. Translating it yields CASSKGGRPDTQYF.

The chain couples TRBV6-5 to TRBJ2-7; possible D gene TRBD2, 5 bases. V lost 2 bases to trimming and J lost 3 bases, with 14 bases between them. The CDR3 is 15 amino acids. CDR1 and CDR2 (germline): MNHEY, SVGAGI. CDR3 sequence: CASSYVRSEGYEQYF. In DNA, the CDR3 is TGTGCCAGCAGTTACGTCAGGAGTGAGGGCTACGAGCAGTACTTC.

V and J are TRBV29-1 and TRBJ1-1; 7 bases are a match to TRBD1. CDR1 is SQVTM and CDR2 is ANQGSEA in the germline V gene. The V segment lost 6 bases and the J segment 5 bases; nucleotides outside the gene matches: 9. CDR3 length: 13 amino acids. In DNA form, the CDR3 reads TGCAGCGTAGCTAGGACAGGATGGACTGAAGCTTTCTTT. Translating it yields CSVARTGWTEAFF.

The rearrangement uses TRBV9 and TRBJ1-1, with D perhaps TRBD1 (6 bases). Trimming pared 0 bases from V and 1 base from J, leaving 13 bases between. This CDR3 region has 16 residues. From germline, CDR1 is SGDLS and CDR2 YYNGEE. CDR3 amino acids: CASSVAYRQANTEAFF. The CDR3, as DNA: TGTGCCAGCAGCGTAGCTTACCGACAGGCGAACACTGAAGCTTTCTTT.

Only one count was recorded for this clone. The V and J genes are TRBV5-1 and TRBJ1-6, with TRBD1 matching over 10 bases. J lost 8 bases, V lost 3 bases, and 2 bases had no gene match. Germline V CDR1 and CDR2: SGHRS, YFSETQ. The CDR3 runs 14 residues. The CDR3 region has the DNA TGCGCCAGCAGCTCAGGACAGGGGGATTCACCCCTCCACTTT. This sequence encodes CASSSGQGDSPLHF.

The CDR3 is CASSPPGDKKLFF. The CDR3 nucleotides are TGTGCCAGCTCACCACCAGGGGACAAAAAACTGTTTTTT. The chain links TRBV18 to TRBJ1-4; D possibly corresponds to TRBD1 (6 bases). Germline V lookup: CDR1 KGHSH, CDR2 LQKENI. This CDR3 contains 13 residues. The ends were cut back, 0 bases at V and 9 bases at J, with 8 bases in the middle.

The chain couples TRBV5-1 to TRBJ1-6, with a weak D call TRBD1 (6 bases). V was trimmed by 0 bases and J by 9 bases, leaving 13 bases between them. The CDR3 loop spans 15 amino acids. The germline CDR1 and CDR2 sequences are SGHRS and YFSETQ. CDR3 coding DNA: TGCGCCAGCAGCTTGGATCCACAGGGTACTTCACCCCTCCACTTT. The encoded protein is CASSLDPQGTSPLHF. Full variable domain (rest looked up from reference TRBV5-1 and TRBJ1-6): KAGVTQTPRYLIKTRGQQVTLSCSPISGHRSVSWYQQTPGQGLQFLFEYFSETQRNKGNFPGRFSGRQFSNSRSEMNVSTLELGDSALYLCASSLDPQGTSPLHFGNGTRLTVT.

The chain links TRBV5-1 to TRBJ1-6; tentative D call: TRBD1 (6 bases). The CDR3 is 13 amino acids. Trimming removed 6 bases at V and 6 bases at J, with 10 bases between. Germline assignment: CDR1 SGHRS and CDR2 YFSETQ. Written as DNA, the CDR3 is TGCGCCAGCAAGGGGGACGGTAATTCACCCCTCCACTTT. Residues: CASKGDGNSPLHF.

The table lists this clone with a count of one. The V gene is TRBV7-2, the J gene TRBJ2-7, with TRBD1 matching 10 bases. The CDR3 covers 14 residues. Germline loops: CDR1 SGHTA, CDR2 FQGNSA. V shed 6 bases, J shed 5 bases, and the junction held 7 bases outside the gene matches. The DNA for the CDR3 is TGTGCCAGCAGATTACCCGGGACAGGGGACGAGCAGTACTTC. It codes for CASRLPGTGDEQYF.

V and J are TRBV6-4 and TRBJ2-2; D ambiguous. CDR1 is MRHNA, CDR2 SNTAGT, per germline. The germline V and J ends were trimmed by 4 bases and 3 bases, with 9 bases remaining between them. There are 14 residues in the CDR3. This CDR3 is CASSVELDTGELFF. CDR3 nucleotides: TGTGCCAGCAGTGTCGAGTTAGACACCGGGGAGCTGTTTTTT.

The CDR3 loop is CASGGGPRNQPQHF. The CDR3 region has the DNA TGTGCCAGCGGGGGGGGACCCCGCAATCAGCCCCAGCATTTT. The rearrangement joins TRBV6-5 to TRBJ1-5, with D possibly TRBD1 on 5 matching bases. The V and J ends lost 8 bases and 2 bases respectively, with 13 bases between them. The CDR3 is 14 residues long. Germline CDR1 MNHEY, CDR2 SVGAGI.

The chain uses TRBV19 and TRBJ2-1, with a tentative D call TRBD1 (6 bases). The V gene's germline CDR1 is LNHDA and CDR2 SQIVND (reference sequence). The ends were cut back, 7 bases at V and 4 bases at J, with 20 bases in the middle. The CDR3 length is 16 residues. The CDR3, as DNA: TGTGCCAGTATGGGCAGGGGAAGGGGTGTTTACAATGAGCAGTTCTTC. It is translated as CASMGRGRGVYNEQFF.

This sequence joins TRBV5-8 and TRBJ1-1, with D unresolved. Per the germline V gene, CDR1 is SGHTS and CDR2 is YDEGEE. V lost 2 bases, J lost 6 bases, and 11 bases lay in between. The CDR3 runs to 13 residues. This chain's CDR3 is CASSFPRPAEAFF. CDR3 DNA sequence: TGTGCCAGCAGCTTCCCCCGCCCGGCTGAAGCTTTCTTT. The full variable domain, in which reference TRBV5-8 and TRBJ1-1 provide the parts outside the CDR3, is EAGVTQSPTHLIKTRGQQATLRCSPISGHTSVYWYQQALGLGLQFLLWYDEGEERNRGNFPPRFSGRQFPNYSSELNVNALELEDSALYLCASSFPRPAEAFFGQGTRLTVV.

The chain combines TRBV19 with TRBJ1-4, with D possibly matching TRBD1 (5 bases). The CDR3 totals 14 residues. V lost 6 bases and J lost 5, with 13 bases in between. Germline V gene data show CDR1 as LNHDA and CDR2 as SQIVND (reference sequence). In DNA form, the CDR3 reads TGTGCCAGTAGGAATCAGGGAGGAAATGAAAAACTGTTTTTT. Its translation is CASRNQGGNEKLFF. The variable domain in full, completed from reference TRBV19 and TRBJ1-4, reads DGGITQSPKYLFRKEGQNVTLSCEQNLNHDAMYWYRQDPGQGLRLIYYSQIVNDFQKGDIAEGYSVSREKKESFPLTVTSAQKNPTAFYLCASRNQGGNEKLFFGSGTQLSVL.

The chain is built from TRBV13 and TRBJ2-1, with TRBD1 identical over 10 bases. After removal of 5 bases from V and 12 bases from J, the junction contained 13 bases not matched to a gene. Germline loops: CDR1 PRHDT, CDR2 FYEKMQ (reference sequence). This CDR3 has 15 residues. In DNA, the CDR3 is TGTGCCAGCAGCCCCGGGACAGGGGTTGGGGAAGGGCAGTTCTTC. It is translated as CASSPGTGVGEGQFF.

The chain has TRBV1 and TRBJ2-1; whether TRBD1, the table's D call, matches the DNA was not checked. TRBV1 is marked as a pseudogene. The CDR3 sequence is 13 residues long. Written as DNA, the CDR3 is TGCACCAGCAGCCATCTTAGACACCTAGAGCAGTTCTTC. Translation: CTSSHLRHLEQFF.

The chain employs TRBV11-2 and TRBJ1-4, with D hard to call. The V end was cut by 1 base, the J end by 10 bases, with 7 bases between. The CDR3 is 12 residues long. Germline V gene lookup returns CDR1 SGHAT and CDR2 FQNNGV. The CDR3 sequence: CASSLATVKLFF. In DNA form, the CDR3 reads TGTGCCAGCAGCTTAGCTACGGTAAAACTGTTTTTT. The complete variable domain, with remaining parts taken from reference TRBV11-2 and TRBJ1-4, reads EAGVAQSPRYKIIEKRQSVAFWCNPISGHATLYWYQQILGQGPKLLIQFQNNGVVDDSQLPKDRFSAERLKGVDSTLKIQPAKLEDSAVYLCASSLATVKLFFGSGTQLSVL.

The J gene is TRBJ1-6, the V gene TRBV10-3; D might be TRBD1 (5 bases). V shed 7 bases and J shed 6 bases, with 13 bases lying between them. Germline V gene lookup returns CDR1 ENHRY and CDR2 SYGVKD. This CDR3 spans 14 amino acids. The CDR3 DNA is TGTGCCATCAATCAGGGAATAACTAATTCACCCCTCCACTTT. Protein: CAINQGITNSPLHF.

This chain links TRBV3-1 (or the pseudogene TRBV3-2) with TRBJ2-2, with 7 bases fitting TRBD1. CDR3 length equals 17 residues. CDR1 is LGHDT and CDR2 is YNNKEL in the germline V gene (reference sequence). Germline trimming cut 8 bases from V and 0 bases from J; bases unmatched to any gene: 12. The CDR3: CASQPLRGGTNTGELFF. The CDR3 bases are TGTGCCAGCCAGCCACTGCGAGGGGGCACGAACACCGGGGAGCTGTTTTTT.

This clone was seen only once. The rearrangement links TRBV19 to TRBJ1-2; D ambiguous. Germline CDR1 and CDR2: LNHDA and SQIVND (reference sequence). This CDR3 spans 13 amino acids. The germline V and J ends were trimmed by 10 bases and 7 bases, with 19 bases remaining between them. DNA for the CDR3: TGTGCCACTCGGTTCGGGCTCGGGAGTGGCTACACCTTC. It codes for CATRFGLGSGYTF.